This T cell receptor beta chain originates from a study of blood T cell repertoires in COVID-19. Here immunoSEQ multiplex PCR was the method, and the copy in TCRdb shows in-frame clones only, minus some. The sample has fewer than 350,000 clones, around 90% seen once. Germline lookup yields CDR1 SGHNT and CDR2 YENEEA. The CDR3 is 14 residues long. The V end lost 4 bases, the J end lost 0 bases, and 9 bases lay between the germline ends. Individuals drawn from 24 US areas were about 18 to 95 years old. Sequences were obtained from PBMCs or T cells enriched from blood (not recorded which). The J gene is TRBJ2-5, the V gene TRBV11-3; possibly TRBD2 for D (5 bases). The TCR originated in a woman between 35 and 50 years old who had recovered from COVID-19. This CDR3 is CASSSGVNQETQYF. The DNA of the CDR3 is TGTGCCAGCAGCTCCGGGGTTAACCAAGAGACCCAGTACTTC.